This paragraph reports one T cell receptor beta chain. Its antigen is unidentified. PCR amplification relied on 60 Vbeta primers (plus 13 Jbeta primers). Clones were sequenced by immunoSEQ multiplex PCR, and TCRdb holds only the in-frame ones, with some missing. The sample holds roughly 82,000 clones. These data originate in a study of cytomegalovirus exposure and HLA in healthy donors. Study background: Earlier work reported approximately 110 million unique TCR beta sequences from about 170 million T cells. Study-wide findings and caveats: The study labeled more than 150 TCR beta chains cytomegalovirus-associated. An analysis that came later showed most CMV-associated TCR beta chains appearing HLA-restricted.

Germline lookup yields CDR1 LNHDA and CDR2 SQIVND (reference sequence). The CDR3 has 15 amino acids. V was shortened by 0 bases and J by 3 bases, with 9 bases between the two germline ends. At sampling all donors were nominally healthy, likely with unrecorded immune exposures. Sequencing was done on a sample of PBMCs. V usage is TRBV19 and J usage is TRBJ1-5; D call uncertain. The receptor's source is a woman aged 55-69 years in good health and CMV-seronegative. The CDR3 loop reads CASSIEWHHNQPQHF. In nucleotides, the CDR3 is TGTGCCAGTAGTATAGAGTGGCACCACAATCAGCCCCAGCATTTT.